One and the same sample provided the 29 T cell receptor beta chains below, sequenced in a study of T cells in Graves' hyperthyroidism and ophthalmopathy. The CDR3 regions of TCR beta were amplified from RNA transcripts. A set of HTBI primers served as the primers for a first-round RT-PCR of the TCR CDR3. TCRdb recomputed calls from the multiplex PCR reads with MiXCR, one row per CDR3 protein. The table has about 270,000 distinct CDR3 sequences, 22% seen once. Specimen: blood. The origin of the receptors is a young man with Graves' ophthalmopathy.

The chain has TRBV14 and TRBJ2-7; 7 bases match TRBD2. Looked up from germline, CDR1 is SGHDN and CDR2 is FVKESK. The CDR3 extends over 16 amino acids. Trimming cost V 3 bases and J 0 bases; bases outside gene matches: 8. CDR3 protein: CASSQPTSVHSYEQYF. In DNA form, the CDR3 reads TGTGCCAGCAGCCAGCCCACTAGCGTGCACTCCTACGAGCAGTACTTC.

The J gene is TRBJ2-1, the V gene TRBV7-8; TRBD2 agrees at 8 bases. After removal of 4 bases from V and 3 bases from J, the junction contained 8 bases not matched to a gene. The CDR3 is made up of 16 amino acids. Germline assignment: CDR1 SGHVS and CDR2 FQNEAQ. The CDR3 here is CASSSRLANGYNEQFF. The CDR3 DNA reads as TGTGCCAGCAGCTCCCGACTAGCGAATGGCTACAATGAGCAGTTCTTC.

This clonotype has more than one count but fewer than ten. This chain uses TRBV18 with TRBJ2-3; D possibly matches TRBD1 or TRBD2 (5 bases each). The CDR3 has 15 amino acids. CDR1 is KGHSH and CDR2 is LQKENI in the germline V gene. Trimming removed 2 bases at V and 4 bases at J, with 13 bases between. The CDR3 sequence is CASSPGTLRADTQYF. The CDR3 DNA is TGTGCCAGCTCACCAGGGACCCTTCGGGCAGATACGCAGTATTTT.

This clonotype was counted at least ten times. DNA of the CDR3: TGTGCCAGCTCACCGGCGGAAAATGAAAAACTGTTTTTT. This gives the protein CASSPAENEKLFF. The chain joins TRBV18 to TRBJ1-4; D ambiguous. Germline V CDR1 and CDR2: KGHSH, LQKENI. Trimming removed 3 bases from V and 5 bases from J, with 7 bases in between. The CDR3 has 13 amino acids.

The genes are TRBV2 and TRBJ2-1; TRBD1 agrees at 10 bases. V shed 6 bases and J 5 bases; nucleotides not matched to a gene: 7. CDR1 is SNHLY and CDR2 is FYNNEI in the germline V gene. The CDR3 totals 15 residues. The CDR3 here is CASRAGTGAHNEQFF. The DNA for the CDR3 is TGTGCCAGCAGGGCCGGGACAGGGGCGCACAATGAGCAGTTCTTC.

This clonotype appeared a single time. V usage is TRBV27 and J usage is TRBJ2-1; D gene ambiguous. The germline CDR1 and CDR2 sequences are MNHEY and SMNVEV (reference sequence). The CDR3 is 13 amino acids. Trimming removed 2 bases from V and 5 bases from J, with 7 bases in between. This CDR3 reads CASSLVANNEQFF. The CDR3 DNA sequence: TGTGCCAGCAGTTTAGTTGCTAACAATGAGCAGTTCTTC.

The genes are TRBV6-2 or TRBV6-3 and TRBJ2-1; 10 bases line up with TRBD1. The V segment lost 6 bases and the J segment 5 bases; nucleotides outside the gene matches: 10. CDR3 size: 16 residues. The germline gives CDR1 MNHEY, CDR2 SVGEGT. The CDR3 DNA is TGTGCCAGCAGATCAGCCGGGACAGGGGCGAACAATGAGCAGTTCTTC. As protein: CASRSAGTGANNEQFF.

This clonotype occurred a few times. This rearrangement joins TRBV12-3 or TRBV12-4 to TRBJ2-1, with 8 bases identical to TRBD2. The CDR3 length is 14 residues. Trimming took 5 bases from V and 7 from J; bases not matched to a gene: 7. The CDR3 here is CASSILAGRNEQFF. The CDR3 DNA sequence: TGTGCCAGCAGTATCCTAGCGGGTCGTAATGAGCAGTTCTTC.

This clonotype was seen a handful of times. V is TRBV20-1 and J is TRBJ2-7; 7 nucleotides match TRBD2. The germline gives CDR1 DFQATT, CDR2 SNEGSKA (reference sequence). The CDR3 covers 12 residues. The V segment lost 6 bases and the J segment 0 bases; nucleotides outside the gene matches: 2. The CDR3 region has the DNA TGCAGTGCAGCGGGACCCTCCTACGAGCAGTACTTC. Its translation is CSAAGPSYEQYF.

The chain carries TRBV6-2 or TRBV6-3 and TRBJ2-1, with TRBD2 matching over 10 bases. Trimming took 5 bases from V and 4 from J; bases not matched to a gene: 8. The CDR3 has 16 residues. Per germline, CDR1 MNHEY and CDR2 SVGEGT. The CDR3, as DNA: TGTGCCAGCAGTACGGGACTAGCGCAAAGATACAATGAGCAGTTCTTC. Protein: CASSTGLAQRYNEQFF.

This clonotype was picked up many times. The chain recombines TRBV18 with TRBJ1-1; possibly TRBD1 for D (6 bases). CDR3 length equals 16 residues. The germline gives CDR1 KGHSH, CDR2 LQKENI. V was trimmed by 3 bases and J by 0 bases, leaving 14 bases between them. CDR3 region: CASSPRGVRLNTEAFF. CDR3 in DNA: TGTGCCAGCTCACCGAGGGGGGTTCGTCTGAACACTGAAGCTTTCTTT.

This clonotype was seen more than once but under ten times. The J gene is TRBJ2-5, the V gene TRBV27, with 8 bases fitting TRBD2. V dropped 3 bases and J dropped 3; count of bases not matched to a gene: 9. The CDR3 is made up of 16 amino acids. Germline lookup yields CDR1 MNHEY and CDR2 SMNVEV (reference sequence). The CDR3 reads CASSFDRGGGEETQYF. Written as DNA, the CDR3 is TGTGCCAGCAGTTTCGACCGGGGGGGGGGAGAAGAGACCCAGTACTTC.

This clonotype has just a few counts. This chain links TRBV6-1 with TRBJ1-3; D is unclear. Germline V gene sequence: CDR1 MNHNS, CDR2 SASEGT. V gave up 2 bases and J gave up 0 bases, with 11 bases separating them. This CDR3 has 16 residues. The CDR3 DNA reads as TGTGCCAGCAGTGAACGTAGGGCCCCCTCTGGAAACACCATATATTTT. The encoded protein is CASSERRAPSGNTIYF.

The chain carries TRBV7-2 and TRBJ2-1, with TRBD1 matching 12 bases. Trimming removed 5 bases from V and 9 bases from J; junction bases left unmatched: 11. Germline loops: CDR1 SGHTA, CDR2 FQGNSA. The CDR3 contains 16 residues. The CDR3 here is CASSPLGQGAMAEQFF. CDR3 coding DNA: TGTGCCAGCAGCCCCCTGGGACAGGGGGCCATGGCTGAGCAGTTCTTC.

V is TRBV7-3 and J is TRBJ2-1, with D possibly being TRBD2 (5 bases). The germline V gene encodes CDR1 SGHTA and CDR2 FQGTGA. V was trimmed by 3 bases and J by 8 bases, leaving 11 bases between them. The CDR3 is made up of 13 amino acids. CDR3: CASSLIAGDEQFF. The CDR3, as DNA: TGTGCCAGCAGCTTGATTGCGGGCGATGAGCAGTTCTTC.

This clonotype was counted a few times. The gene calls are TRBV5-1 and TRBJ2-3, with a tentative D call TRBD2 (6 bases). The germline gives CDR1 SGHRS, CDR2 YFSETQ. V dropped 0 bases and J dropped 2 bases, with 13 bases sitting between them. CDR3 length: 16 amino acids. In DNA form, the CDR3 reads TGCGCCAGCAGCTTGGATCCCGGGAGATCCACAGATACGCAGTATTTT. This gives the protein CASSLDPGRSTDTQYF.

This clonotype was seen at least ten times. This rearrangement joins TRBV2 to TRBJ2-2; tentative D call: TRBD2 (6 bases). Germline CDR1 reads SNHLY; CDR2 reads FYNNEI. The CDR3 is made up of 13 amino acids. CDR3 DNA sequence: TGTGCAACGCGGTGGGACGCGGGAGGGGAGCTGTTTTTT. Protein product: CATRWDAGGELFF.

The table lists this clonotype with a few counts. V usage is TRBV28 and J usage is TRBJ2-5; no reliable D call. CDR3 length: 14 amino acids. CDR1 and CDR2 (germline): MDHEN, SYDVKM. Trimming cost V 5 bases and J 7 bases, with 17 bases left between them. DNA for the CDR3: TGTGCCAGCAGTCCTTCCGTGGCTGGGCGGACCCAGTACTTC. It encodes CASSPSVAGRTQYF.

CDR3 loop: CASSWRGGALNEQFF. Written as DNA, the CDR3 is TGTGCCAGCAGTTGGCGGGGGGGCGCTCTCAATGAGCAGTTCTTC. This rearrangement joins TRBV3-1 to TRBJ2-1; 9 nucleotides align to TRBD2. Germline values: CDR1 LGHDT, CDR2 YNNKEL (reference sequence). CDR3 length equals 15 residues. With 6 bases clipped from V and 6 bases from J, the junction kept 9 bases outside the gene matches.

The sample holds many counts of this clonotype. The chain is built from TRBV28 and TRBJ2-7; D remains ambiguous. CDR3 size: 13 residues. Germline V CDR1 and CDR2: MDHEN, SYDVKM. The V gene lost 2 bases and the J gene lost 2 bases, with 7 bases spanning the gap. This CDR3 is CASSLRVTYEQYF. Here the CDR3 DNA reads TGTGCCAGCAGTTTACGGGTTACCTACGAGCAGTACTTC. Variable domain in full (rest from reference TRBV28 and TRBJ2-7): DVKVTQSSRYLVKRTGEKVFLECVQDMDHENMFWYRQDPGLGLRLIYFSYDVKMKEKGDIPEGYSVSREKKERFSLILESASTNQTSMYLCASSLRVTYEQYFGPGTRLTVT.

This chain links TRBV9 with TRBJ1-1, with D perhaps TRBD1 (5 bases). The V gene's germline CDR1 is SGDLS and CDR2 YYNGEE. CDR3 size: 16 residues. The germline V and J ends were trimmed by 2 bases and 1 base, with 15 bases remaining between them. The CDR3 DNA sequence: TGTGCCAGCAGCGTGGGGGACGTTGGACAGAACACTGAAGCTTTCTTT. Its protein product is CASSVGDVGQNTEAFF.

The chain recombines TRBV20-1 with TRBJ2-3, with 7 bases lining up with TRBD2. The germline V gene encodes CDR1 DFQATT and CDR2 SNEGSKA (reference sequence). The CDR3 has 15 residues. The V segment lost 1 base and the J segment 4 bases; nucleotides outside the gene matches: 8. Here the CDR3 DNA reads TGCAGTGCTAGAGGGGGGACTACCGCCGCAGATACGCAGTATTTT. Translating it yields CSARGGTTAADTQYF.

The rearrangement uses TRBV5-4 and TRBJ2-3; D is unresolved. This CDR3 contains 14 residues. Germline V gives CDR1 SGHNT, CDR2 YYREEE (reference sequence). Trimming left V 0 bases short and J 5 bases short, with 10 bases between. This chain's CDR3 is CASSLAEYVDTQYF. The CDR3 DNA sequence: TGTGCCAGCAGCTTGGCGGAGTATGTAGATACGCAGTATTTT.

V and J are TRBV12-5 and TRBJ1-1, with unresolved D. Trimming took off 5 bases at V and 4 bases at J, with 11 bases between the two ends. Germline CDR1 reads LGHNT; CDR2 reads FRNRAP. The CDR3 is made up of 13 amino acids. The CDR3 here is CASGPASSTEAFF. The CDR3 DNA follows: TGTGCTAGTGGTCCCGCCTCGAGCACTGAAGCTTTCTTT. The variable domain in full, completed from reference TRBV12-5 and TRBJ1-1, reads DARVTQTPRHKVTEMGQEVTMRCQPILGHNTVFWYRQTMMQGLELLAYFRNRAPLDDSGMPKDRFSAEMPDATLATLKIQPSEPRDSAVYFCASGPASSTEAFFGQGTRLTVV.

V gene TRBV28 combines with J gene TRBJ1-2; a weak D match, TRBD1 (5 bases). V gave up 2 bases and J gave up 3 bases, with 16 bases separating them. The CDR3 is 16 amino acids. Germline CDR1 reads MDHEN; CDR2 reads SYDVKM. Here the CDR3 reads CASSLTRGMADYGYTF. Written as DNA, the CDR3 is TGTGCCAGCAGTTTAACCCGGGGGATGGCAGACTATGGCTACACCTTC.

The chain links TRBV7-9 to TRBJ1-6; possibly TRBD1 for D (5 bases). This CDR3 spans 16 amino acids. The germline CDR1 and CDR2 sequences are SEHNR and FQNEAQ (reference sequence). V lost 1 base and J lost 7, with 14 bases in between. CDR3: CASSLGSIKGNSPLHF. The CDR3 nucleotides are TGTGCCAGCAGCTTAGGTTCAATCAAGGGGAATTCACCCCTCCACTTT.

This rearrangement joins TRBV20-1 to TRBJ2-6; TRBD1 aligns across 8 bases. J lost 0 bases, V lost 2 bases, and 3 bases had no gene match. This CDR3 region has 16 residues. CDR1 is DFQATT and CDR2 is SNEGSKA in the germline V gene (reference sequence). CDR3 protein: CSARRDRSSGANVLTF. The CDR3 coding sequence is TGCAGTGCTAGAAGGGACAGGTCCTCTGGGGCCAACGTCCTGACTTTC.

The table lists this clonotype with a few counts. The chain uses TRBV27 and TRBJ2-1; the D is unclear. Germline CDR1 reads MNHEY; CDR2 reads SMNVEV (reference sequence). V was trimmed by 6 bases and J by 2 bases, leaving 8 bases between them. The CDR3 spans 13 residues. The CDR3 here is CASSPPTYNEQFF. Written as DNA, the CDR3 is TGTGCCAGCAGCCCACCGACCTACAATGAGCAGTTCTTC.

This clonotype was observed a few times. This sequence joins TRBV14 and TRBJ1-1, with TRBD1 matching 10 bases. V was clipped by 5 bases and J by 5 bases; unmatched bases: 8. The length of the CDR3 is 15 residues. Germline CDR1 SGHDN, CDR2 FVKESK. CDR3 region: CASSDPGQGRTEAFF. DNA of the CDR3: TGTGCCAGCAGCGATCCGGGACAGGGGAGAACTGAAGCTTTCTTT. Complete variable domain (other parts from reference TRBV14 and TRBJ1-1): EAGVTQFPSHSVIEKGQTVTLRCDPISGHDNLYWYRRVMGKEIKFLLHFVKESKQDESGMPNNRFLAERTGGTYSTLKVQPAELEDSGVYFCASSDPGQGRTEAFFGQGTRLTVV.